This T cell receptor (beta chain) was sequenced in a study of blood T cell repertoires in COVID-19. About the research overall: From T cells, B-cell-depleted T cells, or PBMCs came the material, which was cDNA or gDNA.

Original handling: Using reference gene primer amplification, nucleated cell counts were estimated. Sequenced by immunoSEQ multiplex PCR; TCRdb stores in-frame clones only, minus some. The DNA gave D and trimming, while V, J and clone size come from that table. The table has about 190,000 clones, about 88% seen once; the top ten hold roughly 3.2%. Trimming removed 3 bases from V and 1 base from J, with 9 bases in between. CDR1 ENHRY and CDR2 SYGVKD come from the germline V gene. The CDR3 spans 14 residues. The TCR was taken from a woman aged 30 to 39 who had recovered from COVID-19. Material: PBMCs or T cells enriched from blood (not recorded which). V is TRBV10-3 and J is TRBJ1-1; D unresolved. The CDR3 sequence: CAISDRSPNTEAFF. As DNA, the CDR3 is TGTGCCATCAGTGACCGGAGCCCGAACACTGAAGCTTTCTTT.